The subject of this entry is one T cell receptor (beta chain). Exposed study participants had met a COVID-19 case within 2 weeks before entry. Germline assignment: CDR1 SGHRS and CDR2 YFSETQ. Trimming pared 3 bases from V and 0 bases from J, leaving 9 bases between. The CDR3 has 15 residues. TCRdb keeps only in-frame clones here, not all; method: immunoSEQ multiplex PCR. The sample has 350,000 to 450,000 clones, more than 85% seen once. This entry belongs to a study of blood T cell repertoires in COVID-19. The sample was PBMCs or T cells enriched from blood (not recorded which). The chain recombines TRBV5-1 with TRBJ2-2; D is possibly TRBD1 (5 bases). The clonotype originates from a woman in her thirties or forties who had been exposed to COVID-19. CDR3 sequence (DNA): TGCGCCAGCAGCTCGCCAGGGACGAACACCGGGGAGCTGTTTTTT. Its translation: CASSSPGTNTGELFF.